This T cell receptor beta chain came from a study of T-cell reconstitution after alpha-beta-depleted transplantation in children. Germline assignment: CDR1 SNHLY and CDR2 FYNNEI. Trimming cost V 5 bases and J 2 bases, with 16 bases left between them. The CDR3 runs to 16 residues. Library preparation (for TCRbeta) was performed with unique molecular identifiers. In TCRdb, the PCR reads were re-called with MiXCR into one record per CDR3 protein. The table has hundreds of thousands of distinct CDR3 sequences, around a third seen once. The sample was PBMCs from the stem cell graft donor, taken from the stem cell graft. The rearrangement links TRBV2 to TRBJ1-5, with D perhaps TRBD1 (6 bases). The origin of this receptor is a human donor who donated a stem cell graft to a child with aplastic anemia. CDR3 coding DNA: TGTGCCAGCAGTCTGACAGGCTCCAATGGCAATCAGCCCCAGCATTTT. Protein sequence: CASSLTGSNGNQPQHF.